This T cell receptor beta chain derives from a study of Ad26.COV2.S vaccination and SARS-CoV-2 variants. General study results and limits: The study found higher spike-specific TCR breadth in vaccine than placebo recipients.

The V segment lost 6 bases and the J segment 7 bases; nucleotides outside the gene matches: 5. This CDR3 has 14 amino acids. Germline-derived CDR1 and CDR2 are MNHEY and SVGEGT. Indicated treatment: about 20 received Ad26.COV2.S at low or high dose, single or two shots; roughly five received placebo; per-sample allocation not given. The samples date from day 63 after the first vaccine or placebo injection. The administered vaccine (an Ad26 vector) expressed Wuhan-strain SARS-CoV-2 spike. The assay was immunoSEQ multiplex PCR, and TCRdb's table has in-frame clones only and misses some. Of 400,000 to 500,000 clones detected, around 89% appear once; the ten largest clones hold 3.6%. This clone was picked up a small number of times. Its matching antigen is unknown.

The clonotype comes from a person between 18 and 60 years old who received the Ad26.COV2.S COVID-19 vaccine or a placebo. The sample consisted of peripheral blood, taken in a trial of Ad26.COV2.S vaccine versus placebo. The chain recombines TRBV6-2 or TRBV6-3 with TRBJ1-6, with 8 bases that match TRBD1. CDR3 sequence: CASSRGQGNSPLHF. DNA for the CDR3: TGTGCCAGCAGCCGCGGACAGGGAAATTCACCCCTCCACTTT.